This T cell receptor beta chain came from a study of Tregs in tolerant kidney transplant recipients. Background on the study: The nonmyeloablative bone marrow transplants came from related graft donors, with transient mixed chimerism.

FACS sorting followed a roughly six-day coculture of CFSE-labeled recipient PBMCs with irradiated graft donor PBMCs. Overall study findings and caveats: Changing PCR primers prevented nucleotide comparison between some patients' samples. Tolerant patients' donor-specific Tregs expanded beyond overall Tregs, suggesting antigen-driven growth. Few patients were studied, so findings need validation in larger groups.

This clone counts as medium-sized by frequency. Its antigen remains unidentified. The read terminates 3 residues ahead of where the CDR3 ends, so the germline J gene completes it. Trimming cost V 5 bases and J 7 bases, with 17 bases left between them. Germline assignment: CDR1 SGHTA and CDR2 FQGNSA. This CDR3 has 14 amino acids. Clones were sequenced by immunoSEQ multiplex PCR, and TCRdb holds only the in-frame ones, with some missing. In total, the table holds about 2,600 clones. The gene calls are TRBV7-2 and TRBJ1-1; D possibly corresponds to TRBD1 (6 bases). The clonotype originates from a human patient who received a combined kidney and bone marrow transplant. Sequences were derived from CD8+ T cells from blood cultured with allogeneic cells, sampled before the transplant. The covered CDR3 bases are TGTGCCAGCAGCGCCTATAGGGGGGGTAATGAA. Its translation is CASSAYRGGNE. The whole CDR3 reads CASSAYRGGNEAFF.